This T cell receptor (beta chain) is from a study of blood T cells in healthy people across ages. Findings and limits, study-wide: Comparison with aged donors showed that long-lived donors had more naive CD4+ cells and higher diversity.

V was pared by 2 bases and J by 2 bases, with 3 bases of the junction left unmatched. The V gene's germline CDR1 is MDHEN and CDR2 SYDVKM. This CDR3 has 16 amino acids. Then a second PCR, running roughly 6 to 12 cycles, was carried out with a sample-barcoded 5' primer and a J-beta primer mix. TCRdb recomputed calls from the 5' RACE reads with MiXCR, one row per CDR3 protein. The data show 800,000 to 950,000 distinct CDR3 sequences, approximately 32% seen once. Comment on this clonotype: The antigen is unknown.

A further study also used this sample, focusing on T cells of mothers and their children. From that second work: Material was donated by three healthy Caucasian mothers and their six children.

The chain carries TRBV28 and TRBJ1-5; 10 bases line up with TRBD1. The sequence was obtained from a woman in her thirties or forties in good health. Sequences were obtained from blood. Written as DNA, the CDR3 is TGTGCCAGCAGTTTAGGGGGGACAGGGGGCAATCAGCCCCAGCATTTT. Protein: CASSLGGTGGNQPQHF.